The 10 T cell receptor beta chains in this list originate from one sample, sequenced in a study of response to subunit inactivated influenza vaccine. TCRdb called the RT-PCR reads again in MiXCR, with one record for every CDR3 protein. The sample contains about 570,000 distinct CDR3 sequences, about 12% of which appear only once. The source material was PBMCs from blood, sampled on the day of vaccination. The receptor set was obtained from a man aged 50 to 60 who received an inactivated influenza vaccine.

This clonotype occurred many times. The V gene is TRBV7-6, the J gene TRBJ2-1, with a possible D match to TRBD2 (6 bases). In germline, CDR1 is SGHVS, CDR2 FNYEAQ. The CDR3 is 14 amino acids. V was cut by 1 base and J by 6 bases, with 10 bases left in between. The CDR3 sequence is CASSLGAGPNEQFF. The CDR3 region has the DNA TGTGCCAGCAGCTTAGGGGCGGGGCCCAATGAGCAGTTCTTC.

The chain couples TRBV7-6 to TRBJ1-1; 10 bases are a match to TRBD1. CDR3 length: 16 amino acids. After removal of 1 base from V and 0 bases from J, the junction contained 2 bases not matched to a gene. Looked up from germline, CDR1 is SGHVS and CDR2 is FNYEAQ. For the CDR3, the DNA is TGTGCCAGCAGCTTAGAGGGACAGGGGTTGAACACTGAAGCTTTCTTT. It specifies CASSLEGQGLNTEAFF.

The rearrangement joins TRBV7-2 to TRBJ1-4; D not certain. Trimming left V 6 bases short and J 2 bases short, with 13 bases between. This CDR3 is built from 15 residues. The V gene's germline CDR1 is SGHTA and CDR2 FQGNSA. This CDR3 reads CASRRQSFTNEKLFF. CDR3 bases: TGTGCCAGCAGACGTCAATCCTTTACTAATGAAAAACTGTTTTTT.

The gene calls are TRBV20-1 and TRBJ1-1; D is possibly TRBD1 (6 bases). Germline lookup yields CDR1 DFQATT and CDR2 SNEGSKA (reference sequence). This CDR3 spans 14 amino acids. V was cut by 6 bases and J by 6 bases, with 20 bases left in between. CDR3 sequence reads: CSALNLQGSPEAFF. The CDR3 DNA is TGCAGTGCCCTTAACTTACAGGGATCCCCTGAAGCTTTCTTT.

The table lists this clonotype with many counts. The genes are TRBV20-1 and TRBJ2-7, with D maybe TRBD2 (6 bases). Germline V gene lookup returns CDR1 DFQATT and CDR2 SNEGSKA (reference sequence). Trimming cost V 0 bases and J 3 bases, with 12 bases left between them. The CDR3 extends over 14 amino acids. For the CDR3, the DNA is TGCAGTGCTAGAGATCTTCGGGGGAGCTACGAGCAGTACTTC. The encoded protein is CSARDLRGSYEQYF.

This clonotype was picked up many times. This chain uses TRBV12-3 or TRBV12-4 with TRBJ2-2; the D is unclear. V was shortened by 5 bases and J by 6 bases, with 4 bases between the two germline ends. The CDR3 loop spans 11 amino acids. The DNA for the CDR3 is TGTGCCAGCAGTCGCCCCGGGGAGCTGTTTTTT. This gives the protein CASSRPGELFF.

The chain couples TRBV7-3 to TRBJ2-5; 13 nucleotides agree with TRBD2. This CDR3 is built from 18 residues. The trim removed 4 bases at V and 5 bases at J, leaving 13 bases unmatched. Germline V lookup: CDR1 SGHTA, CDR2 FQGTGA. CDR3: CASSSGRRTSGRDETQYF. In DNA, the CDR3 is TGTGCCAGCAGCTCGGGACGGAGGACTAGCGGGAGAGATGAGACCCAGTACTTC.

The chain has TRBV5-1 and TRBJ2-7; 10 bases are shared with TRBD1. The CDR3 runs 15 residues. V dropped 3 bases and J dropped 3; count of bases not matched to a gene: 6. Looked up from germline, CDR1 is SGHRS and CDR2 is YFSETQ. The CDR3 reads CASSSTGTGVYEQYF. The CDR3 DNA reads TGCGCCAGCAGCTCTACCGGGACAGGGGTCTACGAGCAGTACTTC.

This clonotype was counted a few times. Here the CDR3 DNA reads TGTGCCAGCAGTCTGAGGACTAGCGGGGGTGTCGGGGAGCTGTTTTTT. Encoded protein: CASSLRTSGGVGELFF. This chain joins TRBV2 and TRBJ2-2; 13 positions agree with TRBD2. The CDR3 is made up of 16 amino acids. J lost 7 bases, V lost 5 bases, and 7 bases had no gene match. Germline values: CDR1 SNHLY, CDR2 FYNNEI.

The chain is built from TRBV10-3 and TRBJ2-7; D is unclear. The CDR3 is 11 residues long. Germline V gene data show CDR1 as ENHRY and CDR2 as SYGVKD. The V end was cut by 6 bases, the J end by 5 bases, with 8 bases between. CDR3: CAISPGDEQYF. CDR3 coding DNA: TGTGCCATCAGCCCTGGGGACGAGCAGTACTTC.